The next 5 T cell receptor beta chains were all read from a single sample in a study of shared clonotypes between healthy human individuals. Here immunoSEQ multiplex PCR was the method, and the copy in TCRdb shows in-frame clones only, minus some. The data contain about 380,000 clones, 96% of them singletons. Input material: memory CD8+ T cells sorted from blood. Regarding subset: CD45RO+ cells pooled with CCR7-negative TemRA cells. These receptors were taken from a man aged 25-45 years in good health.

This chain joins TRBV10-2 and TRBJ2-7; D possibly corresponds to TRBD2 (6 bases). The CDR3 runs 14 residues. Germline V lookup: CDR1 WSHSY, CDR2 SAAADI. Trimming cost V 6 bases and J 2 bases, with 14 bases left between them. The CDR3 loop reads CASRGDLTTYEQYF. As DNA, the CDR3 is TGCGCCAGCAGAGGGGACTTAACTACCTACGAGCAGTACTTC.

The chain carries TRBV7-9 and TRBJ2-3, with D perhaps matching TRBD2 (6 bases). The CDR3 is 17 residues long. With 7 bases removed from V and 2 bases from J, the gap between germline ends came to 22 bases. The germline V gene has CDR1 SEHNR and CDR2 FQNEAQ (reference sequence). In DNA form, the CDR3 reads TGTGCCAGCAACATCAGCCCCATTCGCGGGATCACAGATACGCAGTATTTT. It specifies CASNISPIRGITDTQYF. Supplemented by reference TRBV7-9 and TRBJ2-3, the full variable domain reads DTGVSQNPRHKITKRGQNVTFRCDPISEHNRLYWYRQTLGQGPEFLTYFQNEAQLEKSRLLSDRFSAERPKGSFSTLEIQRTEQGDSAMYLCASNISPIRGITDTQYFGPGTRLTVL.

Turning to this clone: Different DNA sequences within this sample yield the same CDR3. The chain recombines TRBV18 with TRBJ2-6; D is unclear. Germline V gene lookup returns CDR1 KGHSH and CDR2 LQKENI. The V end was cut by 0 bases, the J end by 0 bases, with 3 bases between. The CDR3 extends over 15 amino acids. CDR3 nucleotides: TGTGCCAGCTCACCACCCAACTCTGGGGCCAACGTCCTGACTTTC. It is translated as CASSPPNSGANVLTF.

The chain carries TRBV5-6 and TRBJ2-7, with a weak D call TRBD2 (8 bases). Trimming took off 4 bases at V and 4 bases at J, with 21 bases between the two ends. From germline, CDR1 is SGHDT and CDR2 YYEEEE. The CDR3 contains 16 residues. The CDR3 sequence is CASSLGIAGTEYEQYF. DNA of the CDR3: TGTGCCAGCAGCCTCGGGATAGCGGGGACAGAATACGAGCAGTACTTC.

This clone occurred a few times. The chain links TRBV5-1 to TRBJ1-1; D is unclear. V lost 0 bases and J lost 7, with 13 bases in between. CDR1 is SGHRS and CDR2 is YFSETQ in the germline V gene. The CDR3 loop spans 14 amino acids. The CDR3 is CASSLAADTLEAFF. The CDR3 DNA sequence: TGCGCCAGCAGCTTGGCCGCTGACACCCTTGAAGCTTTCTTT.